This is a list of T cell receptor beta chains from one sample in a study of cytomegalovirus exposure and HLA in healthy donors. Repertoires were generated with immunoSEQ multiplex PCR, while TCRdb's copy carries only in-frame clones and drops some. The sample has roughly 150,000 clones; 95% to 97% are singletons. Sequenced material: PBMCs. These receptors all come from a woman aged 18-29 years in good health and CMV-seronegative. The CDR3 runs from the conserved cysteine through the conserved F or W. The D gene is left open where the match is weak. Clone size appears in some rows only: once, few, many, or a class for an expanded clone.

CDR3 DNA: TGTGCCAGCAGCCCGGGGGGTATGAACATTCAGTACTTC
CDR3 protein: CASSPGGMNIQYF
clone size: .
D gene: TRBD2
V gene: TRBV7-2
J gene: TRBJ2-4

CDR3 DNA: TGTGCCAGCAGTTACACCGGGACAGGGAACACTGAAGCTTTCTTT
CDR3 protein: CASSYTGTGNTEAFF
clone size: .
D gene: TRBD1
V gene: TRBV6-5
J gene: TRBJ1-1

CDR3 DNA: TGTGCCAGCAGTCGACAGGGCTCCTACGAGCAGTACTTC
CDR3 protein: CASSRQGSYEQYF
clone size: .
D gene: TRBD1
V gene: TRBV27
J gene: TRBJ2-7

CDR3 DNA: TGCGCCAGCAGCCAAGATCCCACAGGGCTAAAGAACACTGAAGCTTTCTTT
CDR3 protein: CASSQDPTGLKNTEAFF
clone size: .
D gene: .
V gene: TRBV4-1
J gene: TRBJ1-1

CDR3 DNA: TGTGCCAGCAGCCACTTGGCGGGGGGGCAGAAAAGCACAGATACGCAGTATTTT
CDR3 protein: CASSHLAGGQKSTDTQYF
clone size: .
D gene: TRBD2
V gene: TRBV5-4
J gene: TRBJ2-3

CDR3 DNA: TGTGCTAGCAGCTTAGGCAGGGGCCAAGAGACCCAGTACTTC
CDR3 protein: CASSLGRGQETQYF
clone size: .
D gene: .
V gene: TRBV7-7
J gene: TRBJ2-5

CDR3 DNA: TGTGCCAGCAGTCAGTGGAGCACTAGCACAGATACGCAGTATTTT
CDR3 protein: CASSQWSTSTDTQYF
clone size: once
D gene: .
V gene: TRBV27
J gene: TRBJ2-3

CDR3 DNA: TGCGCCAGCAGCCCCGGGACTAGCGGGGTCACCGGGGAGCTGTTTTTT
CDR3 protein: CASSPGTSGVTGELFF
clone size: once
D gene: TRBD2
V gene: TRBV5-1
J gene: TRBJ2-2

CDR3 DNA: TGTGCCAGCAGCACTAGACAGGGGGCTTTTGGCTACACCTTC
CDR3 protein: CASSTRQGAFGYTF
clone size: once
D gene: TRBD1
V gene: TRBV5-4
J gene: TRBJ1-2

CDR3 DNA: TGTGCCAGCAGCACGGACTTCTACAATGAGCAGTTCTTC
CDR3 protein: CASSTDFYNEQFF
clone size: .
D gene: .
V gene: TRBV11-2
J gene: TRBJ2-1

CDR3 DNA: TGTGCCAGCAGCGTTAGACAGGGGCAATCCACTGAAGCTTTCTTT
CDR3 protein: CASSVRQGQSTEAFF
clone size: .
D gene: TRBD1
V gene: TRBV7-2
J gene: TRBJ1-1

CDR3 DNA: TGTGCCAGCAGCAAATGGGGCGAAGCAAGTTATGGCTACACCTTC
CDR3 protein: CASSKWGEASYGYTF
clone size: .
D gene: .
V gene: TRBV6-5
J gene: TRBJ1-2

CDR3 DNA: TGTGCCAGCACGCCGAGCTCCTATAATTCACCCCTCCACTTT
CDR3 protein: CASTPSSYNSPLHF
clone size: .
D gene: .
V gene: TRBV6-1
J gene: TRBJ1-6

CDR3 DNA: TGTGCCAGTAGTATCGGAGGGAACACTGAAGCTTTCTTT
CDR3 protein: CASSIGGNTEAFF
clone size: .
D gene: .
V gene: TRBV19
J gene: TRBJ1-1